The entry below describes one T cell receptor beta chain. As yet, its antigen is unknown. This entry is derived from a study of T cells expressing NK-cell markers. Study background: Source material for TCR beta repertoires consisted of sorted CD3+CD56+NKG2C+, CD3+CD56+NKG2C- and CD3+CD56-NKG2C+ T cells.

The CDR3 is 17 amino acids. CDR1 is LGHNT and CDR2 is FRNRAP in the germline V gene. Study conclusions and caveats: The dominant NKG2C+ clonotypes represented 1.0-7.0% of CD8+ T cells in five or six donors.

TCRdb processed the 5' RACE reads again and assigns one entry to each CDR3 protein, with no DNA. In all, the sample yields some 460,000 distinct CDR3 sequences. The chain uses TRBV12-5 and TRBJ2-7. Specimen: blood T cells: a sorted CD56 or NKG2C T cell subset, CD4+ or CD8+ T cells, or bulk PBMC T cells (not recorded which). The clonotype originates from a woman aged 45-65 years in good health. CDR3 protein: CASGLVPKAKSPYEQYF.